Below, one T cell receptor (beta chain) is given with its context. The data were taken from a study of blood T cell repertoires in COVID-19. Study in general: Whether acute or convalescent, the COVID-19 samples came from the United States, Italy and Spain. PBMCs, B-cell-depleted T cells, or T cells were the source of the cDNA or gDNA that made up the material.

Germline CDR1 SGHVS, CDR2 FNYEAQ. The CDR3 spans 14 residues. Between the trimmed V and J ends, which lost 3 bases and 6 bases, there was a span of 12 bases. Patients from Seattle were sampled longitudinally, starting during active infection. The protocol was immunoSEQ multiplex PCR, while the TCRdb copy is restricted to in-frame clones and leaves out a portion. Of fewer than 700,000 clones listed, around 90% are singletons. The sequencing input was peripheral blood. This receptor was identified in a woman between 45 and 60 years old with COVID-19, enrolled during active disease. V gene TRBV7-6 combines with J gene TRBJ2-1; D is possibly TRBD1 (6 bases). Here the CDR3 reads CASSLMRGFNEQFF. The DNA for the CDR3 is TGTGCCAGCAGCTTGATGAGGGGGTTCAATGAGCAGTTCTTC.